Following are 27 T cell receptor beta chains from one sample sequenced in a study of tumor-infiltrating lymphocytes in primary liver carcinoma. TCR beta cDNA came from about 450 ng total RNA, primed with a constant-region primer. Library construction for TCR beta comprised three nested multiplex PCR rounds performed with slightly modified ARM-PCR. With TRBV1-TRBV30 forward primers and a C-beta reverse primer, the first two PCR rounds were run for 10 to 11 cycles each. TCRdb re-called the multiplex PCR reads through MiXCR, storing one row per CDR3 protein. Here the sample spans around 170,000 distinct CDR3 sequences, 50% to 75% being singletons. For blood RNA, unsorted whole blood served as the source, and germline DNA was extracted too. Sequenced sample: peripheral blood. Receptors originate from a man in his forties with primary liver carcinoma and hepatitis B virus infection.

As concerns this clonotype: One junction end does not reproduce the germline sequence, and a read error may be involved. The V call is TRBV5-4, the J call TRBJ1-2; 8 nucleotides agree with TRBD1. The CDR3 sequence is 15 residues long. CDR1 and CDR2 (germline): SGHNT, YYREEE (reference sequence). The CDR3 loop is CASNLQGAQNYGYTF. The CDR3 bases are TGTGCCAGCAACTTGCAGGGGGCGCAGAACTATGGCTACACCTTC. Full variable domain (missing parts from reference TRBV5-4 and TRBJ1-2): ETGVTQSPTHLIKTRGQQVTLRCSSQSGHNTVSWYQQALGQGPQFIFQYYREEENGRGNFPPRFSGLQFPNYSSELNVNALELDDSALYLCASNLQGAQNYGYTFGSGTRLTVV.

This clonotype has more than one count but fewer than ten. The rearrangement joins TRBV24-1 to TRBJ2-5; tentatively, D is TRBD1 or TRBD2 (5 bases each). The CDR3 has 14 residues. The germline V gene encodes CDR1 KGHDR and CDR2 SFDVKD. V lost 6 bases and J lost 4, with 14 bases in between. This CDR3 is CATSSTGAPETQYF. The CDR3 nucleotides are TGTGCCACCAGTAGTACCGGGGCGCCAGAGACCCAGTACTTC.

This clonotype came up a few times. The chain recombines TRBV30 with TRBJ2-3; 12 bases are a match to TRBD2. Looked up from germline, CDR1 is GTSNPN and CDR2 is SVGIG (reference sequence). The CDR3 consists of 15 residues. Trimming took 3 bases from V and 2 from J; bases not matched to a gene: 3. Here the CDR3 DNA reads TGTGCCTGGAGGTCTAGCGGGAGGGCCACAGATACGCAGTATTTT. Translating gives CAWRSSGRATDTQYF. The full variable domain, in which reference TRBV30 and TRBJ2-3 provide the parts outside the CDR3, is SQTIHQWPATLVQPVGSPLSLECTVEGTSNPNLYWYRQAAGRGLQLLFYSVGIGQISSEVPQNLSASRPQDRQFILSSKKLLLSDSGFYLCAWRSSGRATDTQYFGPGTRLTVL.

The sample holds many counts of this clonotype. The CDR3 bases are TGTGCCAGCAGCTTAGGGGCTAGCGGGGACACCGGGGAGCTGTTTTTT. Translated, it gives CASSLGASGDTGELFF. The chain uses TRBV11-2 and TRBJ2-2; TRBD2 agrees at 9 bases. Per germline, CDR1 SGHAT and CDR2 FQNNGV. V was clipped by 1 base and J by 3 bases; unmatched bases: 3. The CDR3 is made up of 16 amino acids.

The table lists this clonotype with a few counts. The CDR3 is CASRDSGGGEQYF. The CDR3 nucleotides read TGCGCCAGCAGGGATAGCGGTGGCGGCGAGCAGTACTTC. This chain uses TRBV5-1 with TRBJ2-7; a weak D match, TRBD2 (6 bases). This CDR3 spans 13 amino acids. In germline, CDR1 is SGHRS, CDR2 YFSETQ. V lost 5 bases, J lost 6 bases, and 15 bases lay in between. The whole variable domain, filled in from reference TRBV5-1 and TRBJ2-7, reads KAGVTQTPRYLIKTRGQQVTLSCSPISGHRSVSWYQQTPGQGLQFLFEYFSETQRNKGNFPGRFSGRQFSNSRSEMNVSTLELGDSALYLCASRDSGGGEQYFGPGTRLTVT.

This clonotype was observed once. The chain joins TRBV7-9 to TRBJ2-1; 11 nucleotides line up with TRBD1. The CDR3 has 14 amino acids. Germline V gene sequence: CDR1 SEHNR, CDR2 FQNEAQ (reference sequence). V shed 5 bases and J 10 bases; nucleotides not matched to a gene: 7. The DNA for the CDR3 is TGTGCCAGCAGCCCTGGACAGGGGGCGAGAGAGCAGTTCTTC. Residues: CASSPGQGAREQFF.

This clonotype was counted once. One junction end does not reproduce the germline sequence, and a read error may be involved. The J gene is TRBJ2-1, the V gene TRBV12-3 or TRBV12-4, with a possible D match to TRBD2 (6 bases). With the DNA end fitting TRBJ2-7 better, the J assignment may be wrong. The CDR3 sequence is 15 residues long. The CDR3 DNA reads TGTGACAGCAGTCCCTGGACGGGGGACGTCGACGAGCAGTACTTC. Translating it yields CDSSPWTGDVDEQYF.

J is TRBJ1-1 and V is TRBV5-1; unclear D gene. Germline assignment: CDR1 SGHRS and CDR2 YFSETQ. The CDR3 runs to 14 residues. The ends were cut back, 1 base at V and 2 bases at J, with 9 bases in the middle. This chain's CDR3 is CASSLNPGNTEAFF. CDR3 sequence (DNA): TGCGCCAGCAGCTTGAATCCCGGAAACACTGAAGCTTTCTTT.

Note on this clonotype: A single base separates this from a much larger clone, so it may be a read error. This sequence joins TRBV29-1 and TRBJ1-1, with D maybe TRBD1 (6 bases). V lost 5 bases and J lost 4, with 14 bases in between. CDR3 size: 13 residues. Germline V gives CDR1 SQVTM, CDR2 ANQGSEA. This chain's CDR3 is CSVQGTPGTEAFF. CDR3 bases: TGCAGCGTTCAGGGGACCCCGGGCACTGAAGCTTTCTTT.

This clonotype appeared many times. V usage is TRBV29-1 and J usage is TRBJ2-1; D is ambiguous. CDR3 size: 14 residues. Looked up from germline, CDR1 is SQVTM and CDR2 is ANQGSEA. V lost 0 bases to trimming and J lost 8 bases, with 14 bases between them. For the CDR3, the DNA is TGCAGCGTTGAAGAATCCCTTCGCCTAGATGAGCAGTTCTTC. Protein product: CSVEESLRLDEQFF.

A single count supports this clonotype. One base away lies a much larger clone, so this may be a sequencing read error. The chain employs TRBV11-2 and TRBJ2-7; D remains ambiguous. Germline loops: CDR1 SGHAT, CDR2 FQNNGV. This CDR3 spans 12 amino acids. CDR3: CAISLGVIEQYF. The CDR3 nucleotides read TGTGCCATCAGCTTAGGTGTTATCGAGCAGTACTTC.

This clonotype was detected a few times. A much larger clone differs from this one at a single base, so this may be a read error. The V gene is TRBV11-2, the J gene TRBJ2-7, with D uncertain. Deletions cut 1 base from V and 6 bases from J, with 7 bases between. Per germline, CDR1 SGHAT and CDR2 FQNNGV. The CDR3 consists of 12 residues. Here the CDR3 reads CASSLVVIEQYF. Written as DNA, the CDR3 is TGTGCCAGCAGCTTAGTTGTTATCGAGCAGTACTTC.

The chain recombines TRBV6-5 with TRBJ2-2; TRBD1 might be the D (5 bases). Between the trimmed V and J ends, which lost 4 bases and 5 bases, there was a span of 17 bases. The germline CDR1 and CDR2 sequences are MNHEY and SVGAGI. The CDR3 consists of 16 residues. CDR3 loop: CASSFTPLQGTGELFF. CDR3 sequence (DNA): TGTGCCAGCAGTTTCACCCCTCTTCAGGGTACCGGGGAGCTGTTTTTT.

With respect to this clonotype: Relative to the germline gene, one junction end is altered; a read error may explain this. The chain employs TRBV11-1 and TRBJ2-5; 8 nucleotides line up with TRBD2. This CDR3 spans 14 amino acids. Germline V gene sequence: CDR1 SGHAT, CDR2 FQDESV (reference sequence). CDR3: CASGFGTRGETKYF. CDR3 nucleotides: TGTGCCAGCGGTTTCGGGACTAGGGGTGAGACCAAGTACTTC.

The chain is built from TRBV11-2 and TRBJ2-7; 7 bases map to TRBD1. Per germline, CDR1 SGHAT and CDR2 FQNNGV. This CDR3 comprises 14 residues. Germline trimming cut 7 bases from V and 0 bases from J; bases unmatched to any gene: 6. DNA for the CDR3: TGTGCCAGCATCCACACAGGGGACTCCTACGAGCAGTACTTC. Translating gives CASIHTGDSYEQYF.

Worth noting for this clonotype: An end of the junction differs from the germline gene, which may be a read error. The V and J genes are TRBV29-1 and TRBJ2-5; tentatively, D is TRBD2 (6 bases). This CDR3 has 13 residues. Germline V gene data show CDR1 as SQVTM and CDR2 as ANQGSEA. As DNA, the CDR3 is TGTAGCGCTGAGGGACTTAACAAAAAGACCCAGTACTTC. Translated, it gives CSAEGLNKKTQYF. The entire variable domain, with the rest obtained from reference TRBV29-1 and TRBJ2-5, is as follows: SAVISQKPSRDICQRGTSLTIQCQVDSQVTMMFWYRQQPGQSLTLIATANQGSEATYESGFVIDKFPISRPNLTFSTLTVSNMSPEDSSIYLCSAEGLNKKTQYFGPGTRLLVL.

The chain has TRBV6-2 or TRBV6-3 and TRBJ1-3; D is ambiguous. CDR3 length equals 13 residues. Trimming took off 2 bases at V and 0 bases at J, with 2 bases between the two ends. The germline V gene has CDR1 MNHEY and CDR2 SVGEGT. This CDR3 reads CASSYDSGNTIYF. In DNA, the CDR3 is TGTGCCAGCAGTTACGACTCTGGAAACACCATATATTTT.

The chain is built from TRBV6-1 and TRBJ1-5, with a weak D call TRBD1 (6 bases). CDR3 length equals 14 residues. The V end lost 8 bases, the J end lost 0 bases, and 11 bases lay between the germline ends. Germline-derived CDR1 and CDR2 are MNHNS and SASEGT. The CDR3 region is CASHRDYSNQPQHF. In nucleotides, the CDR3 is TGTGCCAGCCACAGGGATTATAGCAATCAGCCCCAGCATTTT.

Turning to this clonotype: This could be a read error, since a much larger clone is one nucleotide away. This CDR3 is CASSAGTGADTQYF. CDR3 DNA sequence: TGTGCCAGCAGCGCCGGGACAGGGGCAGATACGCAGTATTTT. The chain combines TRBV11-1 with TRBJ2-3; TRBD1 matches at 10 bases. The germline CDR1 and CDR2 sequences are SGHAT and FQDESV (reference sequence). The CDR3 runs to 14 residues. J was trimmed by 4 bases and V by 5 bases; bases with no gene match: 3.

Points on this clonotype: The junction departs from the called germline gene at one end, perhaps through a read error. The CDR3 reads CVSSSDPIGELFF. The CDR3 bases are TGTGTCAGCAGCTCGGACCCGATCGGGGAGCTGTTTTTT. The chain uses TRBV7-9 and TRBJ2-2; the D is unclear. CDR1 and CDR2 from the germline V gene are SEHNR and FQNEAQ (reference sequence). This CDR3 comprises 13 residues. Looking up the rest from reference TRBV7-9 and TRBJ2-2 gives the full variable domain: DTGVSQNPRHKITKRGQNVTFRCDPISEHNRLYWYRQTLGQGPEFLTYFQNEAQLEKSRLLSDRFSAERPKGSFSTLEIQRTEQGDSAMYLCVSSSDPIGELFFGEGSRLTVL.

The chain links TRBV12-3 or TRBV12-4 to TRBJ2-7, with D maybe TRBD1 (6 bases). V dropped 4 bases and J dropped 5 bases, with 12 bases sitting between them. The length of the CDR3 is 13 residues. CDR3 region: CASSSAGVNEQYF. CDR3 DNA: TGTGCCAGCAGTTCGGCAGGGGTTAACGAGCAGTACTTC.

The gene calls are TRBV5-4 and TRBJ2-4, with D possibly matching TRBD1 (6 bases). Germline V CDR1 and CDR2: SGHNT, YYREEE (reference sequence). V shed 5 bases and J shed 1 base, with 16 bases lying between them. CDR3 length equals 16 residues. The CDR3 DNA reads as TGTGCCAGCAGTCCCCGGACAGACATGGCCAAAAACATTCAGTACTTC. As protein: CASSPRTDMAKNIQYF.

About this clonotype: One end of the junction does not line up with germline, which may come from a read error. The chain uses TRBV29-1 and TRBJ2-1; TRBD2 matches at 7 bases. This CDR3 comprises 16 residues. CDR1 SQVTM and CDR2 ANQGSEA come from the germline V gene. CDR3 nucleotide sequence: TGCAGCCTTGATGGTAGCGGGTTAAGCTCCTACAATGAGCAGTTCTTC. As protein: CSLDGSGLSSYNEQFF.

Points on this clonotype: A single base separates this from a much larger clone, so it may be a read error. This sequence joins TRBV4-1 and TRBJ1-6; D is unclear. Germline V gene lookup returns CDR1 MGHRA and CDR2 YSYEKL. The CDR3 spans 15 residues. The CDR3 here is CARSQVSLGNSPLHF. The CDR3 region has the DNA TGCGCCAGAAGCCAAGTCAGCCTTGGAAATTCACCCCTCCACTTT.

The CDR3 DNA is TGTGCCTCAGGTATTGAGGATAGTCAGCCCCAGCATTTT. This encodes CASGIEDSQPQHF. The V gene is TRBV10-3, the J gene TRBJ1-5, with unresolved D. Germline V gives CDR1 ENHRY, CDR2 SYGVKD. Trimming removed 11 bases at V and 6 bases at J, with 17 bases between. This CDR3 contains 13 residues.

As for this clonotype: This could be a read error, since a much larger clone is one nucleotide away. The rearrangement joins TRBV11-2 to TRBJ2-7; 12 nucleotides line up with TRBD2. The germline V gene has CDR1 SGHAT and CDR2 FQNNGV. The CDR3 has 20 amino acids. CDR3 sequence (DNA): TGTGCCAGCATCTTAGTCCGCGCTTATGGACTAGCGGGAAACACCTACGAGCAGTACTTC. Translation: CASILVRAYGLAGNTYEQYF.

Remarks on this clonotype: A much larger clone lies a single base off, so this may be a read error. This chain connects TRBV29-1 to TRBJ2-4; a weak D match, TRBD2 (5 bases). The V end was cut by 8 bases, the J end by 5 bases, with 10 bases between. The germline gives CDR1 SQVTM, CDR2 ANQGSEA. The CDR3 loop spans 11 amino acids. CDR3 amino acids: CSFGRENIQYF. The CDR3 DNA is TGCAGCTTTGGGCGGGAAAACATTCAGTACTTC. The complete variable domain, with remaining parts taken from reference TRBV29-1 and TRBJ2-4, reads SAVISQKPSRDICQRGTSLTIQCQVDSQVTMMFWYRQQPGQSLTLIATANQGSEATYESGFVIDKFPISRPNLTFSTLTVSNMSPEDSSIYLCSFGRENIQYFGAGTRLSVL.